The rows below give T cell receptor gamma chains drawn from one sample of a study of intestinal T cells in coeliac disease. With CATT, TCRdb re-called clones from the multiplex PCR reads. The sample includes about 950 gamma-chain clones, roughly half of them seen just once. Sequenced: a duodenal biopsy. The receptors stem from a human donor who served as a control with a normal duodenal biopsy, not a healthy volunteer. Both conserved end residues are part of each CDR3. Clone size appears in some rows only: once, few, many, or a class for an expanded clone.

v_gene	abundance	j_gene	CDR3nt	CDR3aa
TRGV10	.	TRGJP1	TGTGCTGCGTGGGGCATACCACTTGGTTGGTTCAAGATATTT	CAAWGIPLGWFKIF
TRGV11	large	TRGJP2	TGTGCCTGCTGGACCAAATATAGTAGTGATTGGATCAAGACGTTT	CACWTKYSSDWIKTF
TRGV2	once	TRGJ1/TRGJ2	TGTGCCAGCCTGGGGGTTATAAAGAAACTCTTT	CASLGVIKKLF
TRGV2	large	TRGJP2	TGTGCCACCTGGGACGGGCCGAGGGTTGGTAGTGATTGGATCAAGACGTTT	CATWDGPRVGSDWIKTF
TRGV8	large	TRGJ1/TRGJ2	TGTGCCACCTGGGCCCCAGGGGATTATTATAAGAAACTCTTT	CATWAPGDYYKKLF
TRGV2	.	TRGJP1	TGTGCCACCTCACGACTTGGTTGGTTCAAGATATTT	CATSRLGWFKIF
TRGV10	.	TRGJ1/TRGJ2	TGTGCTGCCGTGGGATCCCCCGCCCCTAAGAAACTCTTT	CAAVGSPAPKKLF
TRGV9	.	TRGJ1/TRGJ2	TGTGCCTTGTGGGAGGTGCGAATTATAAAGAAACTCTTT	CALWEVRIIKKLF
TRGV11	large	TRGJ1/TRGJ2	TGTGCCTGCTGGATTAGAATGCCCCCGTCCACGAAGAAACTCTTT	CACWIRMPPSTKKLF
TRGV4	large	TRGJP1	TGTGCCACCTGGGATGGGCCATCTACTGGTTGGTTCAAGATATTT	CATWDGPSTGWFKIF
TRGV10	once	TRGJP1	TGTGCTGCGTGGGATTATATTCTGGGAGATTATACCACTGGTTGGTTCAAGATATTT	CAAWDYILGDYTTGWFKIF
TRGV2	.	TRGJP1	TGTGCCACCTTCACGACTGGTTGGTTCAAGATATTT	CATFTTGWFKIF
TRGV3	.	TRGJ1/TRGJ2	TGTGCCCACTGGGACAGGTGCCGCGAGTATTATAAGAAACTCTTT	CAHWDRCREYYKKLF
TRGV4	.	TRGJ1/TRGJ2	TGTGCCACCTGGATTGAGGGGCGGTATAAGAAACTCTTT	CATWIEGRYKKLF
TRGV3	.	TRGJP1	TGTGCCACCTGGGATCAGTGGCTTGGTTGGTTCAAGATATTT	CATWDQWLGWFKIF
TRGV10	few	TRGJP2	TGTGCTGCGTGGCCCCCTGCCTTGGGGATCAAGACGTTT	CAAWPPALGIKTF
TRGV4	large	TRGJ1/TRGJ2	TGTGCCACCTGGGATGGAACCGGTTATAAGAAACTCTTT	CATWDGTGYKKLF
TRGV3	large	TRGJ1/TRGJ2	TGTGCCACCGGACCGGGTTATTATAAGAAACTCTTT	CATGPGYYKKLF
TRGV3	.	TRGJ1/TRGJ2	TGTGCCACCTGGGACAGGTTTAATTATTATAAGAAACTCTTT	CATWDRFNYYKKLF
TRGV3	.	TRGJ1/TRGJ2	TGTGCCACCTGGCCCATGACTTATTATAAGAAACTCTTT	CATWPMTYYKKLF
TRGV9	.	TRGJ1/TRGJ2	TGTGCCTTGTGGGAGGTGCATTTGGATTATAAGAAACTCTTT	CALWEVHLDYKKLF
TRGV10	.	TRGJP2	TGTGCTGCGTGGCCCCCTGCTTGGGGATCAAAGACGTTT	CAAWPPAWGSKTF